This T cell receptor beta chain was sequenced for a study of blood T cell repertoires in COVID-19. Study context: From the United States, Italy and Spain came samples of acute and convalescent COVID-19. Sources were T cells, B-cell-depleted T cells, or PBMCs; the material itself was cDNA or gDNA.

Here immunoSEQ multiplex PCR was the method, and the copy in TCRdb shows in-frame clones only, minus some. The sample holds roughly 200,000 clones, about 81% seen once. V lost 4 bases, J lost 8 bases, and 17 bases lay in between. Germline CDR1 is LNHDA and CDR2 is SQIVND (reference sequence). The CDR3 covers 14 residues. The sequenced material came from peripheral blood. The origin of this receptor is a woman aged 80 or over with COVID-19, enrolled during active disease. The genes are TRBV19 and TRBJ1-2; a possible D gene is TRBD1 (5 bases). The CDR3 region is CASSTGYRIMGYTF. In DNA, the CDR3 is TGTGCCAGTAGTACAGGGTACAGGATTATGGGCTACACCTTC.